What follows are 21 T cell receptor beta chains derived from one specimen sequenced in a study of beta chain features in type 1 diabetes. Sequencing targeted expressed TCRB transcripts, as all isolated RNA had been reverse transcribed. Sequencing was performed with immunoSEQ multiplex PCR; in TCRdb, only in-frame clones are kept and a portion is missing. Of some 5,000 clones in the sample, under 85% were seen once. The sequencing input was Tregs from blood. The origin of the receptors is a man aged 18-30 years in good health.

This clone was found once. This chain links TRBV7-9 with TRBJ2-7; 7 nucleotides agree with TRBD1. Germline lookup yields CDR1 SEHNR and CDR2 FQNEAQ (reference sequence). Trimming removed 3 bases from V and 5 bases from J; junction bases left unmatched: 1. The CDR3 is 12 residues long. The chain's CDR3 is CASSLTGNEQYF. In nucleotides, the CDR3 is TGTGCCAGCAGCTTGACAGGGAACGAGCAGTACTTC.

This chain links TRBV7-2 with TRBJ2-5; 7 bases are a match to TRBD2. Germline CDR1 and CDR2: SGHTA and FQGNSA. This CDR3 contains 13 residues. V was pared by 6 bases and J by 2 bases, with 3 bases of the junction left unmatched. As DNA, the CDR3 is TGTGCCAGCAGTCCTAGCGGTCAAGAGACCCAGTACTTC. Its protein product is CASSPSGQETQYF.

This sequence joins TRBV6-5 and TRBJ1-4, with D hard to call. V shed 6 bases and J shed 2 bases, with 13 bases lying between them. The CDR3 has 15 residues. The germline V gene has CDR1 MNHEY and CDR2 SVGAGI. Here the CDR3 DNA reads TGTGCCAGCAGGACGCGTCAGGCTACTAATGAAAAACTGTTTTTT. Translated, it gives CASRTRQATNEKLFF.

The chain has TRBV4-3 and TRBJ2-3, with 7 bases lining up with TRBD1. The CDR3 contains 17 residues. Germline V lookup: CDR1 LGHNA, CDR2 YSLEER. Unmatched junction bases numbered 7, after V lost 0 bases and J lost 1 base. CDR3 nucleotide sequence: TGCGCCAGCAGCCAAGATAGGAACAGGGGACGCACAGATACGCAGTATTTT. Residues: CASSQDRNRGRTDTQYF.

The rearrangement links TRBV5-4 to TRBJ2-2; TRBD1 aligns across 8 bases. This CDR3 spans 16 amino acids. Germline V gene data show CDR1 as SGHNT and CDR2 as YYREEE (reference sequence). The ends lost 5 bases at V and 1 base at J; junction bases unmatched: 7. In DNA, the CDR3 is TGTGCCAGCAGATCCTCCGGGACAGGGAACACCGGGGAGCTGTTTTTT. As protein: CASRSSGTGNTGELFF.

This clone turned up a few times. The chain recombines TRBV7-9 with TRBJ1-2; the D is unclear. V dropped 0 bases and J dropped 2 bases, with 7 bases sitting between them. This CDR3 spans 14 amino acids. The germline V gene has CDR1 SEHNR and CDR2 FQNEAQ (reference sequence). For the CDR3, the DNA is TGTGCCAGCAGCTTAGCGATACTAAACTATGGCTACACCTTC. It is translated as CASSLAILNYGYTF.

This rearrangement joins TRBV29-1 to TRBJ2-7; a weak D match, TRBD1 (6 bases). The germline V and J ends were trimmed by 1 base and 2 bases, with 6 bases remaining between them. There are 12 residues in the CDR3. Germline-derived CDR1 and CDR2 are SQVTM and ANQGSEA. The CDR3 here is CSVEGDTYEQYF. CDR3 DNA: TGCAGCGTTGAAGGGGACACCTACGAGCAGTACTTC.

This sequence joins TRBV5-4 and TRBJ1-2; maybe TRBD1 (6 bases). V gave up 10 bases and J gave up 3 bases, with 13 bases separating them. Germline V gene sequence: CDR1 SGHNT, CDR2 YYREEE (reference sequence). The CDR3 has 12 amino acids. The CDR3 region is CALGGADYGYTF. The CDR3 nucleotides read TGTGCCTTGGGGGGGGCCGACTATGGCTACACCTTC.

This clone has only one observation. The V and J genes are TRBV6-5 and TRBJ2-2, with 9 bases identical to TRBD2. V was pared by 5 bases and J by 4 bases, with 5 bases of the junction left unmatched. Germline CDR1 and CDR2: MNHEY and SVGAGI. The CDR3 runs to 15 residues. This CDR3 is CASSTSGLATGELFF. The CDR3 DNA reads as TGTGCCAGCAGTACCTCGGGACTAGCCACCGGGGAGCTGTTTTTT.

In DNA, the CDR3 is TGTGCCATCAGTGGAAACAGGGCCAGCAATGAGCAGTTCTTC. Translation: CAISGNRASNEQFF. The rearrangement uses TRBV10-3 and TRBJ2-1, with D possibly being TRBD1 (6 bases). The CDR3 spans 14 residues. Germline CDR1 reads ENHRY; CDR2 reads SYGVKD. V lost 4 bases to trimming and J lost 6 bases, with 13 bases between them.

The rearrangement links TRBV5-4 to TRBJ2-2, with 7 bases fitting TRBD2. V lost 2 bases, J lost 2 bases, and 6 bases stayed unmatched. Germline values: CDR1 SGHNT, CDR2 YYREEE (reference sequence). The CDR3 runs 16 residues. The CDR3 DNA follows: TGTGCCAGCAGCTTTTCGCGGGGGAGTAACACCGGGGAGCTGTTTTTT. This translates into CASSFSRGSNTGELFF.

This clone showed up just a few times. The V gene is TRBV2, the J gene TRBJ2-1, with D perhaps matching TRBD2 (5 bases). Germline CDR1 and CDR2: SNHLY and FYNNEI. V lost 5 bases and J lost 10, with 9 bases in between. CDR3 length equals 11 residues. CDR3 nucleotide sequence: TGTGCCAGCAGTCCACGGGAAGAGCAGTTCTTC. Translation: CASSPREEQFF.

CDR3 nucleotide sequence: TGTGCCAGCACCCTAGCCTTCCTTCCCGGGACAGGGGACAACGAGCAGTACTTC. Protein product: CASTLAFLPGTGDNEQYF. This chain uses TRBV11-2 with TRBJ2-5, with TRBD1 matching over 10 bases. TRBJ2-7 explains the end of the DNA better; the J call may be wrong. This CDR3 contains 18 residues. Germline V gives CDR1 SGHAT, CDR2 FQNNGV.

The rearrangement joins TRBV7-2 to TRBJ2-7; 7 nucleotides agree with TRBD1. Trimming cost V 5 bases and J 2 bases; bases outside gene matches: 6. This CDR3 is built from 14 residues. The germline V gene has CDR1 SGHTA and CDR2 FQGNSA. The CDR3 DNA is TGTGCCAGCAGCGCTCGACAGGGACCCTACGAGCAGTACTTC. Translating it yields CASSARQGPYEQYF.

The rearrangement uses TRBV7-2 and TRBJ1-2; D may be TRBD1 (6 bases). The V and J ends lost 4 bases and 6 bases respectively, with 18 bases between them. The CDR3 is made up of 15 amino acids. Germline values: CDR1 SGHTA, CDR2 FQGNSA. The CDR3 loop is CASSSRVGGEDGYTF. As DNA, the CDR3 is TGTGCCAGCAGCTCCCGCGTTGGGGGCGAAGATGGCTACACCTTC.

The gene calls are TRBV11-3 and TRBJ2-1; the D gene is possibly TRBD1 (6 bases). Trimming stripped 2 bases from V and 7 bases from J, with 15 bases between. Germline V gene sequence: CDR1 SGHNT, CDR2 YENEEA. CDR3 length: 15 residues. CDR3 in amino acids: CASSLTQGSANEQFF. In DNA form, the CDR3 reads TGTGCCAGCAGCTTAACACAGGGAAGTGCTAATGAGCAGTTCTTC. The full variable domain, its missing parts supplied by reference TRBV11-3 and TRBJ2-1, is EAGVVQSPRYKIIEKKQPVAFWCNPISGHNTLYWYLQNLGQGPELLIRYENEEAVDDSQLPKDRFSAERLKGVDSTLKIQPAELGDSAVYLCASSLTQGSANEQFFGPGTRLTVL.

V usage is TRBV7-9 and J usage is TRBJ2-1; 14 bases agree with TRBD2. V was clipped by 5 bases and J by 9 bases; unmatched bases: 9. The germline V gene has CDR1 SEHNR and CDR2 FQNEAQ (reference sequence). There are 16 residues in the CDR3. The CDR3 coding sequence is TGTGCCAGCAGCCCCCGACTAGCGGGGGGGCGTCCTGAGCAGTTCTTC. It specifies CASSPRLAGGRPEQFF.

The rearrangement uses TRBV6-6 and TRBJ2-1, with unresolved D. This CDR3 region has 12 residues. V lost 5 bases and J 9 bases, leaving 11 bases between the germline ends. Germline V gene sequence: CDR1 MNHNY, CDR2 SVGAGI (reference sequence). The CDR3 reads CASSPGWSEQFF. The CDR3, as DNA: TGTGCCAGCAGTCCCGGGTGGAGTGAGCAGTTCTTC.

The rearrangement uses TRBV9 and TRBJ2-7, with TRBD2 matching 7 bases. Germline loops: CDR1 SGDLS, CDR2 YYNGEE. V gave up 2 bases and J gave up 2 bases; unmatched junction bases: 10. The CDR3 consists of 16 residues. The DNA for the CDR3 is TGTGCCAGCAGCGTTCACGGCGGCGGGGGACCCTACGAGCAGTACTTC. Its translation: CASSVHGGGGPYEQYF.

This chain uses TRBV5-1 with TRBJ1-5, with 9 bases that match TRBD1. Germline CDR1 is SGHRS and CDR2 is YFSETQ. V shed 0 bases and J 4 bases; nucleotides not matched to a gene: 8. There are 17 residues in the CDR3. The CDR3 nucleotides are TGCGCCAGCAGCTTGGGACCGGGACAGGGAGAAAATCAGCCCCAGCATTTT. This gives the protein CASSLGPGQGENQPQHF.

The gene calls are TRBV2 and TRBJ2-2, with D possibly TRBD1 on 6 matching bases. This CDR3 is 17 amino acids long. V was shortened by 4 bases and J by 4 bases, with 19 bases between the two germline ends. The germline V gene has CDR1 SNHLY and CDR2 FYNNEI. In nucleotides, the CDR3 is TGTGCCAGCAGTGTCGGTCGTGCAGGGGATAGCACCGGGGAGCTGTTTTTT. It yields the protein CASSVGRAGDSTGELFF.